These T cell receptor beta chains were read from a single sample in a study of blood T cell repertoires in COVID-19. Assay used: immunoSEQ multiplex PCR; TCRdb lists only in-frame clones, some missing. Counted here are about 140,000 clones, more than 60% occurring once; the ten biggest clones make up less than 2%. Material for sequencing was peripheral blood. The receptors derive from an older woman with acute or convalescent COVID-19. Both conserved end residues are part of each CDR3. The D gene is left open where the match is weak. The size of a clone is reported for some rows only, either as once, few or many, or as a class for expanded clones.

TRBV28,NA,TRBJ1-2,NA,TGTGCCAGCAATAGCGACTATGGCTACACCTTC,CASNSDYGYTF
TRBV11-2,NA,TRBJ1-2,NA,TGTGCCAGCAGCTTAGACAGGGTCGGTGGCTACACCTTC,CASSLDRVGGYTF
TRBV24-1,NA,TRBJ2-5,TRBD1,TGTGCCACCAGTGATCGCAGGGGGGAGACCCAGTACTTC,CATSDRRGETQYF
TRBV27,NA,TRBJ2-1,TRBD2,TGTGCCAGCAGTCCAAGAGCGGGAGGGGGGAATGAGCAGTTCTTC,CASSPRAGGGNEQFF
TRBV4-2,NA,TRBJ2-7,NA,TGTGCCAGCAGCCAAGATATTCGGAGGGCCCGGGAGCAGTACTTC,CASSQDIRRAREQYF
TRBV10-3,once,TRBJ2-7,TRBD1,TGTGCCATCGGGACAGGGGGCGAGAACGAGCAGTACTTC,CAIGTGGENEQYF
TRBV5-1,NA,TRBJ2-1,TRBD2,TGCGCCAGCAGCTTGGCCGACAAAAGCGGGGATGAGCAGTTCTTC,CASSLADKSGDEQFF
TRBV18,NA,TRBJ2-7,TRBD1,TGTGCCAGCTCACGAACAGGGGTCTACGAGCAGTACTTC,CASSRTGVYEQYF
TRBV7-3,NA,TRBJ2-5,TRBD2,TGTGCCAGCAGCTTGCTAGCGGGGCAAGAGACCCAGTACTTC,CASSLLAGQETQYF
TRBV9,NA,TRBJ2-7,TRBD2,TGTGCCAGCAGCCCCGGGACTAGCGGCTACGAGCAGTACTTC,CASSPGTSGYEQYF
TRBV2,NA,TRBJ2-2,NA,TGTGCCAGCAAACAGATGAACACCGGGGAGCTGTTTTTT,CASKQMNTGELFF
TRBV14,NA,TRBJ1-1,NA,TGTGCCAGCAGCCAAGATCTCTCAGGGCCGAGGGAAGCTTTCTTT,CASSQDLSGPREAFF
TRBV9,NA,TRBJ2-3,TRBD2,TGTGCCAGCAGCGTATCGCCCCTAGCGGGAGGGCCTGATACGCAGTATTTT,CASSVSPLAGGPDTQYF
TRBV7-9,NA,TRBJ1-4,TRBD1,TGTGCCAGCAGCCCCGGACAGGGAACTAATGAAAAACTGTTTTTT,CASSPGQGTNEKLFF
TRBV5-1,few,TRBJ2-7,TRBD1,TGCGCCAGCAGCTTGGACAGGGGGCCCTACGAGCAGTACTTC,CASSLDRGPYEQYF
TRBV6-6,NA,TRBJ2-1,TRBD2,TGTGCCAGCAGCCCGGGACTAGCCAACAATGAGCAGTTCTTC,CASSPGLANNEQFF
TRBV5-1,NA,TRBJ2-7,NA,TGCGCCAGCAGCTTCTTGGGGGCTAAAACGAGCTCCTACGAGCAGTACTTC,CASSFLGAKTSSYEQYF
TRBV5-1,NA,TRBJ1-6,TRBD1,TGCGCCAGCAGCTACGGACAGGAAAATTCACCCCTCCACTTT,CASSYGQENSPLHF
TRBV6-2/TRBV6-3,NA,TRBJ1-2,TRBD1,TGTGCCAGCAGTCCCGGGACAGCTAACTATGGCTACACCTTC,CASSPGTANYGYTF
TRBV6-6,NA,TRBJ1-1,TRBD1,TGTGCCAGCAGCCGAGACAGGGTGGGGAACCAAGGGACTGAAGCTTTCTTT,CASSRDRVGNQGTEAFF
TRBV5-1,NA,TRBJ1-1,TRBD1,TGCGCCAGCAGCTTAAGGACAGGTCAGAACACTGAAGCTTTCTTT,CASSLRTGQNTEAFF
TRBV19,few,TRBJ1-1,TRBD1,TGTGCCAGTAGTATTGTCGGGACAGGGGGCAGAGTCGCTGAAGCTTTCTTT,CASSIVGTGGRVAEAFF
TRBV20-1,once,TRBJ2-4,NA,TGCAGTGCTAGACCCAGGGACATTCAGTACTTC,CSARPRDIQYF
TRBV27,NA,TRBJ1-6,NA,TGTGCCAGCAGTTTATCGCCCGCCGGGAGAAGATCACCCCTCCACTTT,CASSLSPAGRRSPLHF
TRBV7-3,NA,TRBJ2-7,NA,TGTGCCAGCAGCGTACAACTGACTGGTTATCTCTCCTACGAGCAGTACTTC,CASSVQLTGYLSYEQYF
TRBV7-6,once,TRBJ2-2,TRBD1,TGTGCCAGCAGCTTAGGGCATCGACAGGGGAGGACCGGGGAGCTGTTTTTT,CASSLGHRQGRTGELFF
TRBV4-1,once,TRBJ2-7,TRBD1,TGCGCCAGCAGCCAAGATCGACGACAGGGGACAAGCTCCTACGAGCAGTACTTC,CASSQDRRQGTSSYEQYF
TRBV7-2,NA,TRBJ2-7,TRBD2,TGTGCCAGCAGCTTAGGACTAGCGGGAGGGCCAAGATACGAGCAGTACTTC,CASSLGLAGGPRYEQYF
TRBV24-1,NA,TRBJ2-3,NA,TGTGCCACCAGTGATTTTGTTAGCGGACCAGATACGCAGTATTTT,CATSDFVSGPDTQYF
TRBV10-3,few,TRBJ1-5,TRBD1,TGTGCCTCCGGACAGGATTATAGCAATCAGCCCCAGCATTTT,CASGQDYSNQPQHF
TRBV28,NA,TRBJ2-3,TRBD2,TGTGCCAGCAGTTCCCCCGCGACTAGCGCAAGCACAGATACGCAGTATTTT,CASSSPATSASTDTQYF
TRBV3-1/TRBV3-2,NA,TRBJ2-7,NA,TGTGCCAGCAGCCAAGCGCCAGGGGGAGGCGACGAGCAGTACTTC,CASSQAPGGGDEQYF
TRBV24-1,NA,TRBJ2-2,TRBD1,TGTGCCACCAGTGATTTGTGGACAGGGGGCGACGGGGCGGCCGGGGAGCTGTTTTTT,CATSDLWTGGDGAAGELFF
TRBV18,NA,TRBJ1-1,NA,TGTGCCAGCTCAAGCTTAGGGGGGGGACTCAACACTGAAGCTTTCTTT,CASSSLGGGLNTEAFF
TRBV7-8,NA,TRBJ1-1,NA,TGTGCCAGCAGCTCCGACTGGAACACTGAAGCTTTCTTT,CASSSDWNTEAFF
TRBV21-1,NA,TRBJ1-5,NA,TGTGCCAGCAGCAAAGTCCAGGGAGGATATAGCAATCAGCCCCAGCATTTT,CASSKVQGGYSNQPQHF
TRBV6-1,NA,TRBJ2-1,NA,TGTGCCAGCAGTCCTAATAATGAGCAGTTCTTC,CASSPNNEQFF
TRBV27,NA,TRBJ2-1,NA,TGTGCCAGCAGTTGGGGGGTCCCCTCCTACAATGAGCAGTTCTTC,CASSWGVPSYNEQFF
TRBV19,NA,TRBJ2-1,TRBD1,TGTGCCAGTAGTGTACAGGGGGCGCGGGGTGAGCAGTTCTTC,CASSVQGARGEQFF
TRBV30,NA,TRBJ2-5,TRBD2,TGTGCCTGGAGTGTAGGCCTAGCGGAGGAGACCCAGTACTTC,CAWSVGLAEETQYF
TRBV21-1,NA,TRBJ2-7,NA,TGTGCCAGCAGCAAATATAAGCGGACGAGCTCCTACGAGCAGTACTTC,CASSKYKRTSSYEQYF
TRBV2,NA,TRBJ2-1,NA,TGTGCCAGCACCCCTACTACTACAACTGAGCAGTTCTTC,CASTPTTTTEQFF
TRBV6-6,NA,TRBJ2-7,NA,TGTGCCAGCAGTTTTACAGGTACCTACGAGCAGTACTTC,CASSFTGTYEQYF
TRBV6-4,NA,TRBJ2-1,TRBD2,TGTGCCAGCAGTGACCCGGGACTAGCGGGATTAAACTACAATGAGCAGTTCTTC,CASSDPGLAGLNYNEQFF
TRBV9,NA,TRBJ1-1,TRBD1,TGTGCCAGCAGCGTAGGACAGGGATATGAAGCTTTCTTT,CASSVGQGYEAFF
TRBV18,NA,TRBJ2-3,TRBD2,TGTGCCAGCTCACCCTGGACTAGCGGGTTTACAGATACGCAGTATTTT,CASSPWTSGFTDTQYF
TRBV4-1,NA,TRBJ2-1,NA,TGCGCCAGCAGCCTTTTCCTAGTGACTGAGCAGTTCTTC,CASSLFLVTEQFF
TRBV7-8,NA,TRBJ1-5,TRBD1,TGTGCCAGCAGCGTACAGGGGTACCAGCCCCAGCATTTT,CASSVQGYQPQHF
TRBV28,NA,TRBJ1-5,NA,TGTGCCAGCAGCCCGGCCGACGGGGGGAATCAGCCCCAGCATTTT,CASSPADGGNQPQHF
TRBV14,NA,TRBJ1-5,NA,TGTGCCAGCAGCCAACTCGGGGTAAATCAGCCCCAGCATTTT,CASSQLGVNQPQHF
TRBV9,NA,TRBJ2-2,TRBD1,TGTGCCAGCAGCCCGGGGGGACAGGGGCCCACCGGGGAGCTGTTTTTT,CASSPGGQGPTGELFF
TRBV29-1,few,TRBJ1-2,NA,TGCAGCGTCCGCCTCCCTCAGGGAAACTATGGCTACACCTTC,CSVRLPQGNYGYTF
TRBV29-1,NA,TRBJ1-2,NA,TGCAGCGTTGACGCAGGGTCAGCGGGCGGCTACACCTTC,CSVDAGSAGGYTF
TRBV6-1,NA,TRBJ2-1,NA,TGTGCCAGCAGTCTCTACAATGAGCAGTTCTTC,CASSLYNEQFF
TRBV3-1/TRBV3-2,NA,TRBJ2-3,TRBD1,TGTGCCAGCAGCCCTGGACAGGGGGCAGATACGCAGTATTTT,CASSPGQGADTQYF
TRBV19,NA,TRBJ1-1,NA,TGTGCCAGTAGTATCTCCGCAGGCGTGAACACTGAAGCTTTCTTT,CASSISAGVNTEAFF
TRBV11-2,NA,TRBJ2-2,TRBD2,TGTGCCAGCAGCTTGCTAGCGGGAGCGGTCACCGGGGAGCTGTTTTTT,CASSLLAGAVTGELFF
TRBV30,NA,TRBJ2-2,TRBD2,TGTGCCTGGAGTGGGGGCTTACTAGCGGGAGATACCGGGGAGCTGTTTTTT,CAWSGGLLAGDTGELFF
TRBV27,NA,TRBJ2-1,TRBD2,TGTGCCAGCAGTCGCCTAGCGGAAAACAATGAGCAGTTCTTC,CASSRLAENNEQFF
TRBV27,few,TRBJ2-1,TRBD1,TGTGCCAGCAGTGCCGGGACAGGCTACAATGAGCAGTTCTTC,CASSAGTGYNEQFF